Listed below are T cell receptor beta chains from one sample, sequenced in a study of blood T cell repertoires in COVID-19. Using immunoSEQ multiplex PCR, the repertoire was profiled, and TCRdb retains in-frame clones only, with some absent. In the table there are under 150,000 clones, around 84% of which are singletons. The material sequenced was PBMCs or T cells enriched from blood (not recorded which). The receptors derive from a man aged 35-49 years with acute COVID-19. CDR3s include the opening cysteine and the closing phenylalanine or tryptophan. D genes are given only for firm matches. Only some rows state a clone size, as once, few, many or a class for expanded clones.

J gene: TRBJ2-7; CDR3 length: 14; V gene: TRBV7-3; D gene: .; clone size: .; CDR3 protein: CASSSTLRGYEQYF; CDR3 DNA: TGTGCCAGCAGCTCTACGTTACGGGGGTACGAGCAGTACTTC
J gene: TRBJ2-7; CDR3 length: 11; V gene: TRBV24-1; D gene: .; clone size: .; CDR3 protein: CATSGSGEQYF; CDR3 DNA: TGTGCCACCAGTGGGTCGGGTGAGCAGTACTTC
J gene: TRBJ1-2; CDR3 length: 14; V gene: TRBV7-2; D gene: TRBD1; clone size: .; CDR3 protein: CASTFSGQAYGYTF; CDR3 DNA: TGTGCCAGCACGTTCTCGGGACAGGCTTATGGCTACACCTTC
J gene: TRBJ1-1; CDR3 length: 14; V gene: TRBV7-9; D gene: TRBD1; clone size: .; CDR3 protein: CASTLGQANTEAFF; CDR3 DNA: TGTGCCAGCACCTTAGGACAGGCAAACACTGAAGCTTTCTTT
J gene: TRBJ2-7; CDR3 length: 14; V gene: TRBV10-1; D gene: .; clone size: once; CDR3 protein: CASSEGPSSYEQYF; CDR3 DNA: TGCGCCAGCAGTGAGGGTCCCAGCTCCTACGAGCAGTACTTC
J gene: TRBJ1-4; CDR3 length: 13; V gene: TRBV2; D gene: .; clone size: .; CDR3 protein: CASSEGRGEKLFF; CDR3 DNA: TGTGCCAGCAGTGAGGGAAGGGGAGAAAAACTGTTTTTT
J gene: TRBJ2-7; CDR3 length: 13; V gene: TRBV29-1; D gene: TRBD1; clone size: .; CDR3 protein: CSVAGTGVHEQYF; CDR3 DNA: TGCAGCGTGGCCGGGACAGGGGTCCACGAGCAGTACTTC
J gene: TRBJ2-1; CDR3 length: 14; V gene: TRBV9; D gene: TRBD2; clone size: .; CDR3 protein: CASSVVGGTDEQFF; CDR3 DNA: TGTGCCAGCAGCGTAGTGGGGGGGACCGATGAGCAGTTCTTC
J gene: TRBJ2-7; CDR3 length: 15; V gene: TRBV14; D gene: TRBD2; clone size: .; CDR3 protein: CASNPLGGRAYEQYF; CDR3 DNA: TGTGCCAGCAACCCCCTTGGCGGGAGGGCCTACGAGCAGTACTTC
J gene: TRBJ2-1; CDR3 length: 14; V gene: TRBV18; D gene: TRBD1; clone size: .; CDR3 protein: CASSPPGTDNEQFF; CDR3 DNA: TGTGCCAGCTCACCTCCAGGGACAGACAATGAGCAGTTCTTC
J gene: TRBJ2-1; CDR3 length: 12; V gene: TRBV7-8; D gene: .; clone size: once; CDR3 protein: CASSPPLAPQFF; CDR3 DNA: TGTGCCAGCAGCCCCCCCCTAGCACCGCAGTTCTTC
J gene: TRBJ1-5; CDR3 length: 14; V gene: TRBV28; D gene: .; clone size: .; CDR3 protein: CASSQMGGVQPQHF; CDR3 DNA: TGTGCCAGCAGCCAGATGGGGGGGGTTCAGCCCCAGCATTTT
J gene: TRBJ2-1; CDR3 length: 17; V gene: TRBV7-3; D gene: TRBD2; clone size: .; CDR3 protein: CASSLMPLAGGHNEQFF; CDR3 DNA: TGTGCCAGCAGCTTAATGCCCCTAGCGGGGGGCCACAATGAGCAGTTCTTC
J gene: TRBJ1-2; CDR3 length: 15; V gene: TRBV27; D gene: TRBD1; clone size: .; CDR3 protein: CASSFLGQGAYGYTF; CDR3 DNA: TGTGCCAGCAGTTTCTTGGGACAGGGGGCTTATGGCTACACCTTC
J gene: TRBJ2-7; CDR3 length: 16; V gene: TRBV2; D gene: TRBD2; clone size: once; CDR3 protein: CASSEAPPLTSGQQYF; CDR3 DNA: TGTGCCAGCAGTGAAGCCCCCCCCTTGACTAGCGGCCAGCAGTACTTC
J gene: TRBJ1-6; CDR3 length: 13; V gene: TRBV5-1; D gene: .; clone size: once; CDR3 protein: CASSDRANSPLHF; CDR3 DNA: TGCGCCAGCAGCGACAGAGCTAATTCACCCCTCCACTTT